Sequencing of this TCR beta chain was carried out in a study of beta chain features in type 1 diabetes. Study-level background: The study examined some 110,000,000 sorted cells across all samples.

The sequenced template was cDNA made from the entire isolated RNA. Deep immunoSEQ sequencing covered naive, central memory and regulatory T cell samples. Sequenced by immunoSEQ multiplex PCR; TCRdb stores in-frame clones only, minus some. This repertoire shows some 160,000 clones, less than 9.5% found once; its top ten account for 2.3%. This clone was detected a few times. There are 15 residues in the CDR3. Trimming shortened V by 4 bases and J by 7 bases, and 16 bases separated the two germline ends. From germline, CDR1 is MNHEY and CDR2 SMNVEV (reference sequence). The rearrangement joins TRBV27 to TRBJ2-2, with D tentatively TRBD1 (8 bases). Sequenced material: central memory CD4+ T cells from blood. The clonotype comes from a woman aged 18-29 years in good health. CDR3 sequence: CASSSDRGGIGELFF. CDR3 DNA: TGTGCCAGCAGTTCCGACAGGGGAGGGATCGGGGAGCTGTTTTTT.